Below are 13 T cell receptor beta chains sequenced from a single sample in a study of T cell responses to AZD1222 COVID-19 vaccine. This table comes from immunoSEQ multiplex PCR, and its TCRdb copy is limited to in-frame clones, with some not included. The table shows 200,000 or so clones, with around 89% occurring only once. Specimen: peripheral blood, collected on day 0 of AZD1222 vaccination. These receptors came from an adult in good health.

The CDR3 here is CASSQIDRAPNYGYTF. CDR3 in DNA: TGTGCCAGCAGCCAAATCGACAGGGCCCCTAACTATGGCTACACCTTC. The J gene is TRBJ1-2, the V gene TRBV3-1 (or the pseudogene TRBV3-2); 7 bases agree with TRBD1. The CDR3 is made up of 16 amino acids. V lost 2 bases and J lost 0; bases outside the gene matches: 6. Germline CDR1 reads LGHDT; CDR2 reads YNNKEL (reference sequence).

The chain employs TRBV7-6 and TRBJ2-1; D possibly corresponds to TRBD2 (5 bases). Per germline, CDR1 SGHVS and CDR2 FNYEAQ. CDR3 size: 15 residues. V lost 5 bases, J lost 2 bases, and 13 bases lay in between. The CDR3 region has the DNA TGTGCCAGCAGCAAAGACTACGAGGCCTACAATGAGCAGTTCTTC. Residues: CASSKDYEAYNEQFF.

The chain has TRBV10-3 and TRBJ2-2; D tentatively reads TRBD1 or TRBD2 (5 bases each). Germline values: CDR1 ENHRY, CDR2 SYGVKD. This CDR3 region has 16 residues. V dropped 6 bases and J dropped 0 bases, with 14 bases sitting between them. CDR3 bases: TGTGCCATCAGAAGGGGACGGGAAGCGAACACCGGGGAGCTGTTTTTT. Its protein product is CAIRRGREANTGELFF.

J is TRBJ1-4 and V is TRBV15; unclear D gene. Germline V gene sequence: CDR1 LNHNV, CDR2 YYDKDF (reference sequence). Trimming took off 0 bases at V and 8 bases at J, with 7 bases between the two ends. CDR3 length: 13 amino acids. The CDR3 coding sequence is TGTGCCACCAGCAGAGATCCTGGGGAAAAACTGTTTTTT. Protein sequence: CATSRDPGEKLFF.

The chain combines TRBV4-2 with TRBJ1-3; 8 nucleotides align to TRBD1. Germline CDR1 LGHNA, CDR2 YNFKEQ. The CDR3 is made up of 15 amino acids. The V gene end was trimmed by 2 bases and the J gene end by 4 bases; junction bases not matched to a gene: 4. CDR3 sequence: CASSQQGAQGNTIYF. The CDR3 DNA reads TGTGCCAGCAGCCAACAGGGGGCCCAGGGAAACACCATATATTTT.

The rearrangement uses TRBV5-1 and TRBJ2-2; no clear D. V was trimmed by 4 bases and J by 5 bases, leaving 3 bases between them. The CDR3 runs to 11 residues. Germline assignment: CDR1 SGHRS and CDR2 YFSETQ. The CDR3 loop reads CASSPTGELFF. Here the CDR3 DNA reads TGCGCCAGCAGCCCAACCGGGGAGCTGTTTTTT.

This clone turned up a few times. The chain has TRBV7-8 and TRBJ1-1; D not resolved. Germline V lookup: CDR1 SGHVS, CDR2 FQNEAQ. The CDR3 totals 13 residues. The V end lost 7 bases, the J end lost 1 base, and 10 bases lay between the germline ends. The CDR3 reads CASTRAGNTEAFF. The CDR3 coding sequence is TGTGCCAGCACCCGGGCGGGGAACACTGAAGCTTTCTTT.

This chain connects TRBV27 to TRBJ1-2; maybe TRBD1 (5 bases). Trimming removed 7 bases at V and 8 bases at J, with 17 bases between. The CDR3 is 13 residues long. Germline CDR1 and CDR2: MNHEY and SMNVEV (reference sequence). DNA for the CDR3: TGTGCCAGCACCACGAGCGGGGCGCGGGGCTACACCTTC. Its protein is CASTTSGARGYTF.

The chain recombines TRBV3-1 (or the pseudogene TRBV3-2) with TRBJ1-2; no clear D. The V gene lost 8 bases and the J gene lost 5 bases, with 12 bases spanning the gap. This CDR3 comprises 12 residues. Germline values: CDR1 LGHDT, CDR2 YNNKEL (reference sequence). The CDR3 region is CASSGGGYGYTF. Here the CDR3 DNA reads TGTGCCAGCTCGGGCGGCGGGTATGGCTACACCTTC.

This chain links TRBV5-1 with TRBJ2-2, with 9 bases fitting TRBD1. J gave up 6 bases and V 4 bases, and 10 bases lay outside the gene matches. CDR1 and CDR2 (germline): SGHRS, YFSETQ. The CDR3 has 16 amino acids. The CDR3 region has the DNA TGCGCCAGCAGCCGCTTCCCGGGACAGGGTGCCGGGGAGCTGTTTTTT. It specifies CASSRFPGQGAGELFF.

This chain connects TRBV7-2 to TRBJ2-4, with a possible D match to TRBD2 (5 bases). Trimming took off 4 bases at V and 1 base at J, with 5 bases between the two ends. This CDR3 is built from 13 residues. Germline values: CDR1 SGHTA, CDR2 FQGNSA. DNA for the CDR3: TGTGCCAGCAGCTCGGGGGCCAAAAACATTCAGTACTTC. Translation: CASSSGAKNIQYF.

A remark on this clone: Distinct nucleotide sequences in the sample also encode this CDR3. V and J are TRBV30 and TRBJ1-2, with D unclear. V was shortened by 2 bases and J by 4 bases, with 5 bases between the two germline ends. CDR1 GTSNPN and CDR2 SVGIG come from the germline V gene (reference sequence). The CDR3 loop spans 11 amino acids. CDR3 bases: TGTGCCTGGAGTTTGGGCTATGGCTACACCTTC. It is translated as CAWSLGYGYTF. The entire variable domain, with the rest obtained from reference TRBV30 and TRBJ1-2, is as follows: SQTIHQWPATLVQPVGSPLSLECTVEGTSNPNLYWYRQAAGRGLQLLFYSVGIGQISSEVPQNLSASRPQDRQFILSSKKLLLSDSGFYLCAWSLGYGYTFGSGTRLTVV.

In this sample, this clone turned up once. The rearrangement links TRBV19 to TRBJ1-5; 12 bases align to TRBD1. Losses at the gene ends were 6 bases for V and 7 bases for J; bases not matched to a gene: 16. CDR1 and CDR2 from the germline V gene are LNHDA and SQIVND (reference sequence). This CDR3 is built from 18 residues. DNA of the CDR3: TGTGCCAGTAGCCCCCCCTACGGGACAGGGGGCGCGAGACAGCCCCAGCATTTT. Amino acids: CASSPPYGTGGARQPQHF.